The next 12 T cell receptor beta chains were all read from a single sample in a study of graft-versus-host responses after intestinal transplantation. These TCRs are of unknown antigen specificity. Clones were sequenced by immunoSEQ multiplex PCR, and TCRdb holds only the in-frame ones, with some missing. The sample has around 100,000 clones, 85% to 95% seen once. Material: unstimulated CD8+ T cells sorted from spleen or lymph node cells, obtained before transplant. The receptors derive from a human donor who was the organ donor for an intestinal transplant.

A note on this clone: Within the sample, other DNA sequences also encode this same CDR3. This sequence joins TRBV5-1 and TRBJ1-1; D may be TRBD1 (5 bases). Germline V gene lookup returns CDR1 SGHRS and CDR2 YFSETQ. The CDR3 runs 13 residues. V gave up 2 bases and J gave up 1 base, with 6 bases separating them. The DNA of the CDR3 is TGCGCCAGCAGCTTAACAGGGAACACTGAAGCTTTCTTT. Translated: CASSLTGNTEAFF.

The rearrangement joins TRBV12-2 to TRBJ2-3; TRBD2 is the table's D call and was not checked against the DNA. TRBV12-2 is classified as a pseudogene. This CDR3 contains 17 residues. The CDR3 sequence: CASRCPSSGRATDTQYF. The CDR3 DNA reads TGTGCAAGTCGTTGTCCGTCTAGCGGGAGGGCCACAGATACGCAGTATTTT.

The J gene is TRBJ2-7, the V gene TRBV18, with 12 bases fitting TRBD2. The CDR3 covers 15 residues. V lost 6 bases, J lost 6 bases, and 9 bases stayed unmatched. The germline V gene encodes CDR1 KGHSH and CDR2 LQKENI. This CDR3 is CASSPGLAGIGEQYF. The CDR3 DNA is TGTGCCAGCTCTCCCGGACTAGCGGGAATAGGCGAGCAGTACTTC.

The V and J genes are TRBV27 and TRBJ2-7, with D perhaps TRBD2 (6 bases). V was pared by 5 bases and J by 6 bases, with 17 bases between. CDR1 MNHEY and CDR2 SMNVEV come from the germline V gene (reference sequence). The CDR3 contains 14 residues. The CDR3 region is CASSPGTPSGEQYF. The CDR3, as DNA: TGTGCCAGCAGTCCCGGGACTCCCTCGGGCGAGCAGTACTTC.

The chain has TRBV4-1 and TRBJ2-3, with D hard to call. V was pared by 5 bases and J by 4 bases, with 16 bases between. Per the germline V gene, CDR1 is MGHRA and CDR2 is YSYEKL. The CDR3 length is 15 residues. CDR3 in amino acids: CASSSQVRGSDTQYF. Here the CDR3 DNA reads TGCGCCAGCAGCTCCCAGGTACGCGGCTCAGATACGCAGTATTTT.

The chain uses TRBV27 and TRBJ2-1; 11 bases map to TRBD2. This CDR3 spans 16 amino acids. Unmatched junction bases numbered 8, after V lost 4 bases and J lost 6 bases. Per the germline V gene, CDR1 is MNHEY and CDR2 is SMNVEV (reference sequence). For the CDR3, the DNA is TGTGCCAGCAGTTCTCGGACTAGCGGGCCAATCAATGAGCAGTTCTTC. It encodes CASSSRTSGPINEQFF.

This chain links TRBV6-5 with TRBJ2-7, with a weak D call TRBD2 (7 bases). There are 14 residues in the CDR3. Trimming cost V 0 bases and J 5 bases, with 11 bases left between them. Germline-derived CDR1 and CDR2 are MNHEY and SVGAGI. As DNA, the CDR3 is TGTGCCAGCAGTTACTCCGGGCGGGGGCACGAGCAGTACTTC. Protein product: CASSYSGRGHEQYF.

Worth noting for this clone: Other nucleotide sequences from this sample produce the same CDR3. V gene TRBV4-1 combines with J gene TRBJ2-7, with TRBD2 matching over 8 bases. J gave up 3 bases and V 1 base, and 2 bases lay outside the gene matches. The CDR3 length is 14 residues. Per the germline V gene, CDR1 is MGHRA and CDR2 is YSYEKL. CDR3 DNA: TGCGCCAGCAGCCAAGGGAGCGGGAGCTACGAGCAGTACTTC. It specifies CASSQGSGSYEQYF.

The sample holds one count of this clone. The V call is TRBV4-2, the J call TRBJ1-5; D possibly corresponds to TRBD1 (5 bases). The CDR3 has 16 amino acids. Per the germline V gene, CDR1 is LGHNA and CDR2 is YNFKEQ. V lost 0 bases, J lost 0 bases, and 9 bases lay in between. CDR3 coding DNA: TGTGCCAGCAGCCAAGATTTAGGGGCTAGCAATCAGCCCCAGCATTTT. Amino acids: CASSQDLGASNQPQHF.

This clone showed up just once. The chain recombines TRBV4-3 with TRBJ2-1, with TRBD2 matching 9 bases. Germline CDR1 reads LGHNA; CDR2 reads YSLEER. Losses at the gene ends were 3 bases for V and 2 bases for J; bases not matched to a gene: 8. This CDR3 has 17 residues. This CDR3 reads CASSHTVSGRTYNEQFF. The CDR3, as DNA: TGCGCCAGCAGCCATACCGTTAGCGGGAGAACCTACAATGAGCAGTTCTTC.

This chain connects TRBV28 to TRBJ2-6; no firm D call. The germline gives CDR1 MDHEN, CDR2 SYDVKM. CDR3 length: 13 residues. CDR3 sequence: CATRPSGANVLTF. The CDR3 DNA is TGTGCTACCAGGCCCTCTGGGGCCAACGTCCTGACTTTC.

This sequence joins TRBV4-3 and TRBJ2-3; 7 bases agree with TRBD2. From germline, CDR1 is LGHNA and CDR2 YSLEER. The CDR3 totals 16 residues. Trimming at V came to 2 bases and at J to 6 bases, leaving 11 bases not matched to a gene. CDR3 in DNA: TGCGCCAGCAGCCAATTTTTGTGGCGGGAGAAGGATACGCAGTATTTT. It codes for CASSQFLWREKDTQYF.